A single sample is the source of the 18 T cell receptor beta chains below, sequenced in a study of T-cell memory formation after mild COVID-19 (dated by TCRdb to the early 2020s). The library was prepared using 5' RACE. TCRdb shows the sequencer as Illumina NovaSeq 6000. TCRdb redid the processing of the public reads, applying fastp at Q25 and MiXCR, and retained in-frame beta chains. Rows are unified per CDR3 protein, each entry keeping the most common DNA and genes. Counted in this sample were fewer than 700,000 distinct CDR3 sequences; about 20% of them appeared once. The top ten clonotypes cover about 8.2% of the sample. Sequences were obtained from PBMCs or a T cell subset sorted from them (not recorded which). Receptor source: an adult woman who had mild COVID-19 (a few samples of this study predate the infection). The sample titles of this study are shuffled in the database, so cell type and time point are left out; the donor was told from shared clones.

The DNA for the CDR3 is TGTGCCACCAGTGACCTGGACAGCGGGCAGTTCTTC. This encodes CATSDLDSGQFF. The rearrangement uses TRBV24-1 and TRBJ2-1; tentative D call: TRBD1 (6 bases). The germline V gene encodes CDR1 KGHDR and CDR2 SFDVKD. With 4 bases removed from V and 12 bases from J, the gap between germline ends came to 12 bases. The CDR3 is made up of 12 amino acids.

V gene TRBV29-1 combines with J gene TRBJ1-4, with unresolved D. Germline assignment: CDR1 SQVTM and CDR2 ANQGSEA. Trimming took off 4 bases at V and 3 bases at J, with 12 bases between the two ends. This CDR3 is built from 14 residues. The CDR3 here is CSVGAAAPNEKLFF. In DNA, the CDR3 is TGCAGCGTTGGGGCCGCCGCGCCTAATGAAAAACTGTTTTTT.

This clonotype has just a few counts. CDR3 amino acids: CASSQDHPSATGELFF. The CDR3 nucleotides read TGTGCCAGCAGCCAAGACCACCCTAGCGCCACCGGGGAGCTGTTTTTT. The chain uses TRBV3-1 and TRBJ2-2; possible D gene TRBD2, 6 bases. Germline V gene data show CDR1 as LGHDT and CDR2 as YNNKEL (reference sequence). There are 16 residues in the CDR3. V was pared by 0 bases and J by 4 bases, with 12 bases between.

This clonotype turned up a few times. This rearrangement joins TRBV4-3 to TRBJ1-1; D remains ambiguous. The CDR3 covers 14 residues. V lost 0 bases and J lost 6, with 11 bases in between. Germline V gives CDR1 LGHNA, CDR2 YSLEER. CDR3 protein: CASSQERQYAEAFF. The CDR3 nucleotides read TGCGCCAGCAGCCAAGAAAGGCAATACGCTGAAGCTTTCTTT.

The chain carries TRBV14 and TRBJ2-5; the match to TRBD2 covers 9 bases. This CDR3 has 15 amino acids. Germline assignment: CDR1 SGHDN and CDR2 FVKESK. V shed 4 bases and J 2 bases; nucleotides not matched to a gene: 5. CDR3 residues: CASSRASGEQETQYF. The CDR3 DNA reads TGTGCCAGCAGCCGGGCTAGCGGGGAACAAGAGACCCAGTACTTC.

The chain carries TRBV15 and TRBJ1-5, with no clear D. The CDR3 loop spans 15 amino acids. V dropped 1 base and J dropped 3 bases, with 10 bases sitting between them. Germline lookup yields CDR1 LNHNV and CDR2 YYDKDF (reference sequence). The chain's CDR3 is CATSRGPANNQPQHF. CDR3 in DNA: TGTGCCACCAGCAGAGGCCCCGCTAACAATCAGCCCCAGCATTTT.

The rearrangement links TRBV27 to TRBJ1-1; TRBD1 is a possible D gene (6 bases). CDR1 is MNHEY, CDR2 SMNVEV, per germline (reference sequence). V was shortened by 2 bases and J by 0 bases, with 10 bases between the two germline ends. This CDR3 has 15 amino acids. The CDR3 loop is CASSLQGRMNTEAFF. As DNA, the CDR3 is TGTGCCAGCAGTTTACAGGGGAGAATGAACACTGAAGCTTTCTTT.

The chain carries TRBV6-5 and TRBJ2-1, with TRBD2 as a possible D gene (5 bases). This CDR3 is built from 15 residues. Germline lookup yields CDR1 MNHEY and CDR2 SVGAGI. The V and J ends lost 6 bases and 0 bases respectively, with 12 bases between them. CDR3 amino acids: CASSSGLPSYNEQFF. CDR3 nucleotide sequence: TGTGCCAGCAGCTCAGGACTGCCCTCCTACAATGAGCAGTTCTTC.

This clonotype has a handful of counts. For the CDR3, the DNA is TGTGCCAGCAGCTTACAGGGGGCCAGGGGCACTGAAGCTTTCTTT. Amino acids: CASSLQGARGTEAFF. The chain carries TRBV7-2 and TRBJ1-1, with 8 bases that match TRBD1. CDR1 is SGHTA and CDR2 is FQGNSA in the germline V gene. The CDR3 totals 15 residues. The junction had 6 bases not matched to a gene; V was cut back by 2 bases and J by 4 bases.

This clonotype appeared a few times. The gene calls are TRBV9 and TRBJ1-2; maybe TRBD1 (5 bases). The CDR3 is 15 residues long. Per the germline V gene, CDR1 is SGDLS and CDR2 is YYNGEE. Trimming left V 0 bases short and J 3 bases short, with 12 bases between. The CDR3: CASSVATRQHYGYTF. The DNA of the CDR3 is TGTGCCAGCAGCGTAGCTACGCGACAGCACTATGGCTACACCTTC.

The rearrangement links TRBV5-1 to TRBJ2-7, with TRBD1 identical over 7 bases. Germline V gene lookup returns CDR1 SGHRS and CDR2 YFSETQ. The CDR3 totals 15 residues. J lost 4 bases, V lost 3 bases, and 10 bases had no gene match. The CDR3 DNA reads TGCGCCAGCAGCTCCCGGACAGGCTCCTTATACGAGCAGTACTTC. Its translation is CASSSRTGSLYEQYF. Supplemented by reference TRBV5-1 and TRBJ2-7, the full variable domain reads KAGVTQTPRYLIKTRGQQVTLSCSPISGHRSVSWYQQTPGQGLQFLFEYFSETQRNKGNFPGRFSGRQFSNSRSEMNVSTLELGDSALYLCASSSRTGSLYEQYFGPGTRLTVT.

The chain carries TRBV6-6 and TRBJ1-1; no definite D call. Germline CDR1 is MNHNY and CDR2 is SVGAGI (reference sequence). The CDR3 runs 15 residues. V was clipped by 2 bases and J by 1 base, with 11 bases between them. The CDR3 sequence is CASSYTSSRNTEAFF. In DNA form, the CDR3 reads TGTGCCAGCAGTTACACTTCAAGTAGGAACACTGAAGCTTTCTTT.

The genes are TRBV7-9 and TRBJ2-1; 8 bases map to TRBD2. V dropped 0 bases and J dropped 4; count of bases not matched to a gene: 8. Germline-derived CDR1 and CDR2 are SEHNR and FQNEAQ (reference sequence). The CDR3 length is 17 residues. CDR3 residues: CASSLAEAGVGYNEQFF. The CDR3 DNA reads as TGTGCCAGCAGCTTAGCTGAAGCGGGGGTTGGGTACAATGAGCAGTTCTTC.

This CDR3 is CASSTAGTSGGYTF. The CDR3 nucleotides read TGTGCCAGTAGTACTGCCGGGACATCCGGGGGCTACACCTTC. V is TRBV19 and J is TRBJ1-2; a weak D match, TRBD1 (6 bases). The CDR3 covers 14 residues. Germline V gene lookup returns CDR1 LNHDA and CDR2 SQIVND (reference sequence). With 4 bases removed from V and 8 bases from J, the gap between germline ends came to 17 bases.

J is TRBJ1-5 and V is TRBV20-1, with 7 nucleotides matching TRBD1. Germline CDR1 reads DFQATT; CDR2 reads SNEGSKA (reference sequence). This CDR3 is 17 amino acids long. The junction had 13 bases not matched to a gene; V was cut back by 2 bases and J by 3 bases. The CDR3 nucleotides read TGCAGTGCTAGACCCCTGACCGGGACAGAGATCAATCAGCCCCAGCATTTT. It encodes CSARPLTGTEINQPQHF.

This clonotype came up a few times. The rearrangement links TRBV7-2 to TRBJ2-1; 10 bases fit TRBD1. This CDR3 spans 16 amino acids. With V trimmed by 1 base and J by 6 bases, 6 bases remained unmatched. The V gene's germline CDR1 is SGHTA and CDR2 FQGNSA. The CDR3 spells CASSLVGTGAINEQFF. For the CDR3, the DNA is TGTGCCAGCAGCTTAGTCGGGACAGGGGCTATCAATGAGCAGTTCTTC.

CDR3 loop: CSAETSLQETQYF. CDR3 in DNA: TGCAGTGCGGAGACAAGCCTCCAAGAGACCCAGTACTTC. The chain joins TRBV20-1 to TRBJ2-5; no definite D call. In germline, CDR1 is DFQATT, CDR2 SNEGSKA (reference sequence). V was trimmed by 6 bases and J by 1 base, leaving 12 bases between them. This CDR3 region has 13 residues.

This clonotype was seen only a few times. This chain joins TRBV20-1 and TRBJ2-1, with 8 nucleotides matching TRBD2. CDR3 length: 14 amino acids. CDR1 and CDR2 from the germline V gene are DFQATT and SNEGSKA (reference sequence). V trimming: 3 bases; J trimming: 4 bases; junction bases outside the gene matches: 5. The CDR3 reads CSASGRAGYNEQFF. The CDR3 DNA reads TGCAGTGCTAGCGGGAGGGCGGGTTACAATGAGCAGTTCTTC.